The entry that follows covers one T cell receptor (beta chain) sequence. Its specificity is unknown. This sample stems from a study of cytomegalovirus exposure and HLA in healthy donors. At the level of the study: An analysis done earlier identified about 120 million unique TCR beta sequences from about 179 million T cells.

The V gene lost 2 bases and the J gene lost 1 base, with 10 bases spanning the gap. This CDR3 spans 15 amino acids. The germline V gene encodes CDR1 SEHNR and CDR2 FQNEAQ (reference sequence). Study results and caveats: Sequences of the TCR beta chain were said to predict the HLA-A and HLA-B alleles of most subjects accurately. It was fewer than 200 TCR beta chains that were listed as cytomegalovirus-associated. Rare sequences made up most TCRs, while some public TCRs were found in many donors.

PCR used 60 Vbeta primers and 13 Jbeta primers. Profiling relied on immunoSEQ multiplex PCR, and the TCRdb table lists in-frame clones only, not all of them. The top ten hold 1.5% to 2% of the sample, which has about 200,000 clones, about four fifths seen once. The rearrangement links TRBV7-9 to TRBJ2-3, with D perhaps matching TRBD1 (6 bases). The clonotype originates from a man aged 40-49 years in good health and CMV-seropositive. Sequencing was done on a sample of PBMCs. The CDR3 sequence: CASSLSAGGTDTQYF. The CDR3 nucleotides read TGTGCCAGCAGCTTAAGTGCAGGGGGCACAGATACGCAGTATTTT.